The 14 T cell receptor beta chains listed next were all sequenced from one sample in a study of cytomegalovirus exposure and HLA in healthy donors. The repertoire was sequenced with immunoSEQ multiplex PCR; TCRdb's copy has only in-frame clones and lacks some. The sample includes 71,000 or so clones, approximately 94% of them seen just once. Sequencing was carried out using PBMCs. These receptor sequences come from a man between 18 and 29 years old in good health and CMV-seropositive.

The chain employs TRBV5-6 and TRBJ1-5; TRBD1 matches 7 bases. CDR3 size: 14 residues. The germline CDR1 and CDR2 sequences are SGHDT and YYEEEE. V lost 1 base to trimming and J lost 6 bases; unmatched junction nucleotides: 4. The CDR3 coding sequence is TGTGCCAGCAGCTTGCGACAGGGAAGTCAGCCCCAGCATTTT. As protein: CASSLRQGSQPQHF.

V usage is TRBV5-1 and J usage is TRBJ2-1; 10 bases are shared with TRBD2. The CDR3 is 18 residues long. CDR1 and CDR2 from the germline V gene are SGHRS and YFSETQ. V shed 0 bases, J shed 5 bases, and the junction held 11 bases outside the gene matches. DNA of the CDR3: TGCGCCAGCAGCTTGGGGTCTAGCGGGGGCCAAGGAAACAATGAGCAGTTCTTC. Protein: CASSLGSSGGQGNNEQFF.

This clone was observed a single time. The rearrangement links TRBV2 to TRBJ2-4, with TRBD2 matching 7 bases. The CDR3 length is 16 residues. Trimming at V came to 3 bases and at J to 1 base, leaving 6 bases not matched to a gene. Germline lookup yields CDR1 SNHLY and CDR2 FYNNEI. The CDR3 here is CASSESASGAKNIQYF. CDR3 in DNA: TGTGCCAGCAGTGAGTCGGCTAGCGGTGCCAAAAACATTCAGTACTTC.

This clone has only one observation. The chain has TRBV5-6 and TRBJ1-3; the D gene is possibly TRBD1 (5 bases). Trimming stripped 2 bases from V and 0 bases from J, with 6 bases between. In germline, CDR1 is SGHDT, CDR2 YYEEEE. This CDR3 comprises 14 residues. Here the CDR3 reads CASSFGGSGNTIYF. In nucleotides, the CDR3 is TGTGCCAGCAGCTTCGGGGGCTCTGGAAACACCATATATTTT. Full variable domain (remainder filled in from reference TRBV5-6 and TRBJ1-3): DAGVTQSPTHLIKTRGQQVTLRCSPKSGHDTVSWYQQALGQGPQFIFQYYEEEERQRGNFPDRFSGHQFPNYSSELNVNALLLGDSALYLCASSFGGSGNTIYFGEGSWLTVV.

This chain joins TRBV7-2 and TRBJ1-1; 7 bases align to TRBD1. V was clipped by 5 bases and J by 1 base; unmatched bases: 1. This CDR3 spans 13 amino acids. Germline CDR1 and CDR2: SGHTA and FQGNSA. CDR3 in amino acids: CASSRQGNTEAFF. In DNA, the CDR3 is TGTGCCAGCAGCCGACAGGGGAACACTGAAGCTTTCTTT.

The CDR3 reads CASSRTGDNQPQHF. The CDR3, as DNA: TGTGCCAGCAGCAGGACAGGTGACAATCAGCCCCAGCATTTT. The chain joins TRBV11-2 to TRBJ1-5, with 7 positions matching TRBD1. The junction had 4 bases not matched to a gene; V was cut back by 5 bases and J by 3 bases. The length of the CDR3 is 14 residues. The germline CDR1 and CDR2 sequences are SGHAT and FQNNGV. Complete variable domain (other parts from reference TRBV11-2 and TRBJ1-5): EAGVAQSPRYKIIEKRQSVAFWCNPISGHATLYWYQQILGQGPKLLIQFQNNGVVDDSQLPKDRFSAERLKGVDSTLKIQPAKLEDSAVYLCASSRTGDNQPQHFGDGTRLSIL.

The chain joins TRBV28 to TRBJ1-1; D ambiguous. Trimming removed 2 bases from V and 10 bases from J, with 8 bases in between. Germline V gives CDR1 MDHEN, CDR2 SYDVKM. The CDR3 runs 11 residues. CDR3: CASSLRYSAFF. The CDR3, as DNA: TGTGCCAGCAGTTTACGGTACTCAGCTTTCTTT. The whole variable domain, filled in from reference TRBV28 and TRBJ1-1, reads DVKVTQSSRYLVKRTGEKVFLECVQDMDHENMFWYRQDPGLGLRLIYFSYDVKMKEKGDIPEGYSVSREKKERFSLILESASTNQTSMYLCASSLRYSAFFGQGTRLTVV.

The chain joins TRBV7-9 to TRBJ2-1; 8 bases are shared with TRBD2. The CDR3 contains 15 residues. Germline loops: CDR1 SEHNR, CDR2 FQNEAQ (reference sequence). V was clipped by 1 base and J by 5 bases; unmatched bases: 4. The CDR3 sequence: CASSLVAGGHNEQFF. For the CDR3, the DNA is TGTGCCAGCAGCTTAGTTGCGGGAGGCCACAATGAGCAGTTCTTC.

As for this clone: This specimen includes other DNA sequences encoding the same CDR3. This sequence joins TRBV5-1 and TRBJ2-2; D gene ambiguous. The CDR3 is made up of 12 amino acids. With 4 bases removed from V and 1 base from J, the gap between germline ends came to 2 bases. Germline CDR1 SGHRS, CDR2 YFSETQ. The CDR3 protein is CASSLNTGELFF. CDR3 nucleotides: TGCGCCAGCAGCCTGAACACCGGGGAGCTGTTTTTT. Supplemented by reference TRBV5-1 and TRBJ2-2, the full variable domain reads KAGVTQTPRYLIKTRGQQVTLSCSPISGHRSVSWYQQTPGQGLQFLFEYFSETQRNKGNFPGRFSGRQFSNSRSEMNVSTLELGDSALYLCASSLNTGELFFGEGSRLTVL.

The V and J genes are TRBV18 and TRBJ1-5, with TRBD1 identical over 7 bases. The V gene end was trimmed by 3 bases and the J gene end by 2 bases; junction bases not matched to a gene: 10. Per germline, CDR1 KGHSH and CDR2 LQKENI. There are 17 residues in the CDR3. The CDR3 DNA is TGTGCCAGCTCACCCAGGGACAGCCTTGAGGGCAATCAGCCCCAGCATTTT. Its protein is CASSPRDSLEGNQPQHF.

The chain couples TRBV4-2 to TRBJ2-1; tentatively, D is TRBD1 (6 bases). Trimming left V 3 bases short and J 0 bases short, with 12 bases between. The CDR3 sequence is 16 residues long. Per germline, CDR1 LGHNA and CDR2 YNFKEQ. In DNA, the CDR3 is TGTGCCAGCAGCCAGGAACCCAGGGGCTCCTACAATGAGCAGTTCTTC. This translates into CASSQEPRGSYNEQFF.

The genes are TRBV5-1 and TRBJ2-4; 8 bases align to TRBD2. Germline assignment: CDR1 SGHRS and CDR2 YFSETQ. Trimming took 0 bases from V and 0 from J; bases not matched to a gene: 2. This CDR3 spans 16 amino acids. The DNA of the CDR3 is TGCGCCAGCAGCTTGGCTCGGGGGGGAGCCAAAAACATTCAGTACTTC. Translated, it gives CASSLARGGAKNIQYF.

V gene TRBV6-5 combines with J gene TRBJ2-7; TRBD1 might be the D (6 bases). Germline assignment: CDR1 MNHEY and CDR2 SVGAGI. The CDR3 sequence is 14 residues long. V lost 6 bases to trimming and J lost 2 bases, with 14 bases between them. The CDR3 region has the DNA TGTGCCAGCAGGCTTCCAGGGGCCACCTACGAGCAGTACTTC. Translated: CASRLPGATYEQYF.

This chain connects TRBV14 to TRBJ2-5, with 8 bases aligning to TRBD2. Germline CDR1 SGHDN, CDR2 FVKESK. CDR3 length equals 12 residues. V dropped 3 bases and J dropped 7; count of bases not matched to a gene: 1. The CDR3 loop is CASSQGLGTQYF. The CDR3 DNA is TGTGCCAGCAGCCAGGGACTAGGGACCCAGTACTTC.